This TCR beta chain stems from a study of blood T cell repertoires in COVID-19. Study information: The origin of the acute and convalescent COVID-19 samples was the United States, Italy and Spain. Sources were T cells, B-cell-depleted T cells, or PBMCs; the material itself was cDNA or gDNA.

J gave up 2 bases and V 4 bases, and 8 bases lay outside the gene matches. This CDR3 has 16 amino acids. CDR1 and CDR2 (germline): SGHRS, YFSETQ. In the authors' workflow: Quantification of nucleated cells was approximated via reference gene primer amplification. Sequencing was performed with immunoSEQ multiplex PCR; in TCRdb, only in-frame clones are kept and a portion is missing. The V and J calls and the clone size are those of that table, but D and trimming were determined from the DNA. This table has about 160,000 clones, roughly 93% appearing once. This clonotype was obtained from a man aged 18 to 29 with acute or convalescent COVID-19. The sequencing sample was made of peripheral blood. The genes are TRBV5-1 and TRBJ2-3; 9 nucleotides align to TRBD1. The CDR3 region is CASSRETGGVTDTQYF. The CDR3 DNA sequence: TGCGCCAGCAGCCGCGAGACAGGGGGTGTCACAGATACGCAGTATTTT.